The source of this T cell receptor beta chain is a study of blood T cell repertoires in COVID-19. Produced via immunoSEQ multiplex PCR; TCRdb's table is partial and in-frame only. The table lists about 200,000 clones, 80% to 90% of them singletons. CDR1 and CDR2 from the germline V gene are SGHTA and FQGNSA. J was trimmed by 1 base and V by 2 bases; bases with no gene match: 10. The CDR3 totals 19 residues. Source material: peripheral blood. The TCR originated in a woman of 80 years or more with acute or convalescent COVID-19. V gene TRBV7-2 combines with J gene TRBJ2-5; 13 nucleotides agree with TRBD2. CDR3 nucleotide sequence: TGTGCCAGCAGCTTAACCCGGACTAGCGGGGGACCAGGCCAAGAGACCCAGTACTTC. This translates into CASSLTRTSGGPGQETQYF.